The 16 T cell receptor beta chains below were found in one sample sequenced in a study of blood T cell repertoires in COVID-19 (dated by TCRdb to 2020 to 2021). The library came from the immunoSEQ multiplex PCR assay. In its TCRdb copy, this immuneACCESS table keeps in-frame sequences only and misses some clones. Where compared with another copy, unresolved V genes explain less than half of these, and the others have no known cause. For this sample there are about 89,000 clones; roughly 90% appear just once. Around 2.3% of the sample is held by the ten biggest clonotypes. Sequenced: peripheral blood. Every receptor here comes from a human donor with active COVID-19. The donor label of this sample is uncertain.

V usage is TRBV6-6 and J usage is TRBJ2-7; 11 bases align to TRBD2. Germline-derived CDR1 and CDR2 are MNHNY and SVGAGI (reference sequence). The junction had 7 bases not matched to a gene; V was cut back by 8 bases and J by 1 base. This CDR3 has 15 residues. This chain's CDR3 is CASGLSGGVSYEQYF. CDR3 in DNA: TGTGCCAGCGGACTTAGCGGGGGGGTATCCTACGAGCAGTACTTC.

The chain has TRBV5-1 and TRBJ2-3, with 7 bases aligning to TRBD2. Germline V gene data show CDR1 as SGHRS and CDR2 as YFSETQ. The CDR3 extends over 15 amino acids. V shed 4 bases and J 1 base; nucleotides not matched to a gene: 6. CDR3: CASSEAGSRTDTQYF. CDR3 in DNA: TGCGCCAGCAGCGAAGCGGGGAGTCGCACAGATACGCAGTATTTT.

The V call is TRBV4-1, the J call TRBJ2-5; 10 nucleotides line up with TRBD1. J was trimmed by 2 bases and V by 5 bases; bases with no gene match: 8. From germline, CDR1 is MGHRA and CDR2 YSYEKL. The CDR3 has 16 amino acids. CDR3 nucleotide sequence: TGCGCCAGCAGCGTCGGACCGGGACAGGGGCAAGAGACCCAGTACTTC. Amino acids: CASSVGPGQGQETQYF.

J is TRBJ1-4 and V is TRBV5-1; TRBD1 matches 9 bases. The V and J ends lost 3 bases and 6 bases, in that order; junction bases with no gene match: 6. Germline V CDR1 and CDR2: SGHRS, YFSETQ. The CDR3 is 15 residues long. CDR3 in amino acids: CASSSGGQGDEKLFF. The CDR3 nucleotides read TGCGCCAGCAGCTCAGGGGGACAGGGCGATGAAAAACTGTTTTTT.

This chain connects TRBV19 to TRBJ2-1; no definite D call. There are 14 residues in the CDR3. From germline, CDR1 is LNHDA and CDR2 SQIVND (reference sequence). Between the trimmed V and J ends, which lost 9 bases and 5 bases, there was a span of 17 bases. In nucleotides, the CDR3 is TGTGCCAGCACCGTCGATCTAGGTAACAATGAGCAGTTCTTC. It translates to CASTVDLGNNEQFF. Full variable domain (remainder filled in from reference TRBV19 and TRBJ2-1): DGGITQSPKYLFRKEGQNVTLSCEQNLNHDAMYWYRQDPGQGLRLIYYSQIVNDFQKGDIAEGYSVSREKKESFPLTVTSAQKNPTAFYLCASTVDLGNNEQFFGPGTRLTVL.

The rearrangement joins TRBV10-3 to TRBJ1-2, with TRBD1 as a possible D gene (6 bases). Germline V lookup: CDR1 ENHRY, CDR2 SYGVKD. This CDR3 is built from 14 residues. Trimming stripped 10 bases from V and 0 bases from J, with 15 bases between. In nucleotides, the CDR3 is TGTGCCACCGTAAGGACAGAGACTAACTATGGCTACACCTTC. This encodes CATVRTETNYGYTF.

The genes are TRBV5-1 and TRBJ2-5; TRBD2 agrees at 10 bases. The CDR3 has 15 residues. Trimming cost V 2 bases and J 1 base; bases outside gene matches: 2. CDR1 and CDR2 (germline): SGHRS, YFSETQ. The DNA for the CDR3 is TGCGCCAGCAGCTTTGTAGCGGGGGGCCAAGAGACCCAGTACTTC. Translated, it gives CASSFVAGGQETQYF.

The V and J genes are TRBV19 and TRBJ1-6, with D unresolved. The CDR3 is made up of 15 amino acids. Germline V lookup: CDR1 LNHDA, CDR2 SQIVND (reference sequence). Trimming removed 8 bases at V and 8 bases at J, with 19 bases between. The DNA of the CDR3 is TGTGCCAGTCACGACTACCGGACTCGGGATTCACCCCTCCACTTT. This codes for CASHDYRTRDSPLHF.

A single count supports this clone. V is TRBV6-5 and J is TRBJ2-7; 10 nucleotides match TRBD2. Germline loops: CDR1 MNHEY, CDR2 SVGAGI. The CDR3 covers 15 residues. V dropped 7 bases and J dropped 1; count of bases not matched to a gene: 7. CDR3 nucleotides: TGTGCCAGCATGGGGCCGACTAGCGGGTCCTACGAGCAGTACTTC. It codes for CASMGPTSGSYEQYF.

The gene calls are TRBV29-1 and TRBJ2-7; 9 nucleotides line up with TRBD1. Germline CDR1 SQVTM, CDR2 ANQGSEA. This CDR3 contains 11 residues. J gave up 3 bases and V 7 bases, and 1 base lay outside the gene matches. CDR3 loop: CSGGQGYEQYF. The CDR3 nucleotides read TGCAGCGGGGGACAGGGCTACGAGCAGTACTTC.

CDR3 amino acids: CATSRDRASKQYF. CDR3 nucleotide sequence: TGTGCCACCAGCAGAGATAGGGCTAGCAAGCAGTACTTC. The chain uses TRBV15 and TRBJ2-7; perhaps TRBD2 as D (5 bases). The CDR3 length is 13 residues. V was shortened by 0 bases and J by 8 bases, with 11 bases between the two germline ends. Germline CDR1 is LNHNV and CDR2 is YYDKDF (reference sequence).

A single count supports this clone. Written as DNA, the CDR3 is TGTGCCAGCACTAACAGTGTCCTTAGCAATCAGCCCCAGCATTTT. Protein product: CASTNSVLSNQPQHF. V gene TRBV2 combines with J gene TRBJ1-5; D remains unclear. The V gene's germline CDR1 is SNHLY and CDR2 FYNNEI. The CDR3 is made up of 15 amino acids. Trimming stripped 7 bases from V and 0 bases from J, with 13 bases between.

The chain uses TRBV2 and TRBJ1-1; TRBD1 might be the D (6 bases). Per the germline V gene, CDR1 is SNHLY and CDR2 is FYNNEI. This CDR3 is 13 amino acids long. V was trimmed by 2 bases and J by 8 bases, leaving 12 bases between them. Here the CDR3 reads CASSEPDRPEAFF. The CDR3 DNA is TGTGCCAGCAGTGAACCAGACAGGCCCGAAGCTTTCTTT.

This rearrangement joins TRBV27 to TRBJ2-7; 10 nucleotides agree with TRBD2. Germline V lookup: CDR1 MNHEY, CDR2 SMNVEV (reference sequence). J lost 4 bases, V lost 5 bases, and 2 bases had no gene match. The CDR3 loop spans 13 amino acids. CDR3 in amino acids: CASSRTSGYEQYF. CDR3 in DNA: TGTGCCAGCAGTAGGACTAGCGGTTACGAGCAGTACTTC.

The chain recombines TRBV27 with TRBJ1-6; D ambiguous. The CDR3 loop spans 16 amino acids. V lost 6 bases to trimming and J lost 5 bases, with 17 bases between them. CDR1 is MNHEY, CDR2 SMNVEV, per germline (reference sequence). CDR3 protein: CASSSLSLQDNSPLHF. CDR3 DNA sequence: TGTGCCAGCAGCTCTCTGAGTCTGCAGGATAATTCACCCCTCCACTTT.

The genes are TRBV5-1 and TRBJ1-1, with D unresolved. Trimming shortened V by 2 bases and J by 1 base, and 9 bases separated the two germline ends. Germline V gene lookup returns CDR1 SGHRS and CDR2 YFSETQ. CDR3 length: 14 amino acids. DNA for the CDR3: TGCGCCAGCAGCTTACTAGGGTCGAACACTGAAGCTTTCTTT. Protein product: CASSLLGSNTEAFF. Full variable domain (remainder filled in from reference TRBV5-1 and TRBJ1-1): KAGVTQTPRYLIKTRGQQVTLSCSPISGHRSVSWYQQTPGQGLQFLFEYFSETQRNKGNFPGRFSGRQFSNSRSEMNVSTLELGDSALYLCASSLLGSNTEAFFGQGTRLTVV.